Listed here are 10 T cell receptor beta chains from one sample, sequenced in a study of yellow fever vaccine responses in identical twins. TCRdb used MiXCR to reprocess the RT-PCR reads, holding one entry per CDR3 protein. The repertoire holds under 25,000 distinct CDR3 sequences, with roughly 78% as singletons. The source material was T cells from blood (PBMCs), unsorted or a sorted subset (not recorded which), sampled before or after yellow fever vaccination (not recorded which). Every receptor here comes from a woman aged 18 to 35 who received the yellow fever vaccine.

The chain uses TRBV20-1 and TRBJ2-7; D gene ambiguous. Germline lookup yields CDR1 DFQATT and CDR2 SNEGSKA (reference sequence). V gave up 3 bases and J gave up 3 bases, with 6 bases separating them. This CDR3 has 11 residues. CDR3: CSASDLYEQYV. CDR3 sequence (DNA): TGCAGTGCTAGCGACCTCTACGAGCAGTACGTC.

CDR3 region: CASRQTGDKDNSPLHF. CDR3 DNA: TGCGCCAGCAGACAAACCGGGGACAAAGATAATTCACCCCTCCACTTT. The rearrangement joins TRBV23-1 to TRBJ1-6, with D possibly being TRBD1 (6 bases). TRBV23-1 is marked as an open reading frame, function uncertain. V lost 6 bases to trimming and J lost 5 bases, with 17 bases between them. The CDR3 sequence is 16 residues long.

The chain combines TRBV5-5 with TRBJ1-6; D call uncertain. Trimming took off 0 bases at V and 6 bases at J, with 7 bases between the two ends. CDR1 SGHKS and CDR2 YYEKEE come from the germline V gene (reference sequence). The CDR3 spans 14 residues. The CDR3 bases are TGTGCCAGCAGCTTGGGGGCCCGTAATTCACCCCTCCACTTT. Protein: CASSLGARNSPLHF.

V and J are TRBV10-3 and TRBJ2-1; 9 nucleotides line up with TRBD2. V dropped 2 bases and J dropped 2; count of bases not matched to a gene: 7. This CDR3 is 17 amino acids long. Germline V gene data show CDR1 as ENHRY and CDR2 as SYGVKD. The DNA for the CDR3 is TGTGCCATCAGTGAGGGATTAGCGGGAGTAGCCTACAATGAGCAGTTCTTC. Its translation: CAISEGLAGVAYNEQFF.

This chain links TRBV19 with TRBJ2-2, with D perhaps matching TRBD1 (5 bases). Germline V lookup: CDR1 LNHDA, CDR2 SQIVND (reference sequence). V was cut by 4 bases and J by 4 bases, with 7 bases left in between. There are 13 residues in the CDR3. CDR3 bases: TGTGCCAGTAGTACGACAGTCACCGGGGAGCTGTTTTTT. It codes for CASSTTVTGELFF.

The rearrangement links TRBV20-1 to TRBJ2-3, with 8 bases matching TRBD2. The CDR3 sequence is 16 residues long. Germline assignment: CDR1 DFQATT and CDR2 SNEGSKA (reference sequence). Trimming removed 1 base from V and 4 bases from J; junction bases left unmatched: 10. The CDR3 region is CSARVGTAGVADTQYF. The DNA of the CDR3 is TGCAGTGCTAGAGTCGGAACAGCGGGGGTGGCAGATACGCAGTATTTT.

This rearrangement joins TRBV29-1 to TRBJ2-4; possibly TRBD1 for D (5 bases). CDR1 is SQVTM and CDR2 is ANQGSEA in the germline V gene. The V end was cut by 4 bases, the J end by 1 base, with 11 bases between. The CDR3 is 14 amino acids. The CDR3 here is CSVGTPGAKNIQYF. CDR3 nucleotide sequence: TGCAGCGTTGGGACACCCGGGGCCAAAAACATTCAGTACTTC.

This chain joins TRBV3-1 and TRBJ2-1; 8 bases are a match to TRBD2. Germline V gene lookup returns CDR1 LGHDT and CDR2 YNNKEL (reference sequence). The CDR3 contains 13 residues. With 1 base clipped from V and 10 bases from J, the junction kept 3 bases outside the gene matches. Here the CDR3 DNA reads TGTGCCAGCAGCCAAGGGTCGGGGGGGGAGCAGTTCTTC. Amino acids: CASSQGSGGEQFF.

The V and J genes are TRBV18 and TRBJ2-5; tentatively, D is TRBD1 (5 bases). V dropped 0 bases and J dropped 5 bases, with 10 bases sitting between them. Germline CDR1 is KGHSH and CDR2 is LQKENI. This CDR3 contains 14 residues. The chain's CDR3 is CASSPPGQWETQYF. CDR3 nucleotide sequence: TGTGCCAGCTCACCACCGGGGCAGTGGGAGACCCAGTACTTC.

The rearrangement joins TRBV12-3 or TRBV12-4 to TRBJ1-1; D uncertain. With 2 bases removed from V and 7 bases from J, the gap between germline ends came to 8 bases. The CDR3 consists of 12 residues. CDR3 loop: CASSLKGSEAFF. The CDR3, as DNA: TGTGCCAGCAGTTTAAAGGGAAGTGAAGCTTTCTTT.